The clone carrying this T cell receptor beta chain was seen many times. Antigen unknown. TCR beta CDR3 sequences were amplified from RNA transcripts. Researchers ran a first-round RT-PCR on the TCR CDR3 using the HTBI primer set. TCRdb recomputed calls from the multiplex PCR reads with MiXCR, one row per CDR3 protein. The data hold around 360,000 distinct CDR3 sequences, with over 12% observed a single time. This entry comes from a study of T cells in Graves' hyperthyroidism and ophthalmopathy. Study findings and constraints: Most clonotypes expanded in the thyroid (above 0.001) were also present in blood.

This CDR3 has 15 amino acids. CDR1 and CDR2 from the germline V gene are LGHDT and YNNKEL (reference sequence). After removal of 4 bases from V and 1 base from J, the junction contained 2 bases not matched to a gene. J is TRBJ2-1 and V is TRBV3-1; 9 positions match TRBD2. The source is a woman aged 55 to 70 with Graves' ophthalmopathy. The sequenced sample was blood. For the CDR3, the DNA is TGTGCCAGCAGCCCTAGCGGGAAATCCTACAATGAGCAGTTCTTC. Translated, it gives CASSPSGKSYNEQFF.